This TCR beta chain was obtained from a study of cytomegalovirus exposure and HLA in healthy donors. Comments on this clone: The antigen is not known.

General study results and limits: Listed as cytomegalovirus-associated were 150 to 200 TCR beta chains. Researchers reported that a few CMV-associated chains were confirmed in vitro as CMV antigen-specific.

Separate from the roughly 700-subject first cohort, the roughly 130-subject validation cohort was the one that the donors belonged to. Sequencing was performed with immunoSEQ multiplex PCR; in TCRdb, only in-frame clones are kept and a portion is missing. The sample has about 360,000 clones; about nine tenths are singletons. Trimming pared 4 bases from V and 5 bases from J, leaving 16 bases between. Germline V gives CDR1 SGHDT, CDR2 YYEEEE. This CDR3 is 15 amino acids long. Sequenced: PBMCs. The V call is TRBV5-6, the J call TRBJ2-1; possible D gene TRBD2, 5 bases. The source is a woman younger than 35 in good health and CMV-seronegative. CDR3 sequence: CASSTRTPLHNEQFF. CDR3 nucleotides: TGTGCCAGCAGCACCAGGACTCCTCTGCACAATGAGCAGTTCTTC.